These T cell receptor beta chains were read from a single sample in a study of blood T cell repertoires in COVID-19. Assay used: immunoSEQ multiplex PCR; TCRdb lists only in-frame clones, some missing. The sample yields about 330,000 clones, about 92% seen once. The specimen sequenced was PBMCs or T cells enriched from blood (not recorded which). The receptors originated from a woman in her 30s who had recovered from COVID-19. The CDR3 runs from the conserved cysteine through the conserved F or W. The D gene is left open where the match is weak. Not all rows give a size; the values are once, few, many and, for expanded clones, a class.

cdr3_nt cdr3_aa d_call j_call v_call clone_size
TGTGCCAGCAGTTTGAACAGGGAATATGGCTACACCTTC CASSLNREYGYTF . TRBJ1-2 TRBV28 .
TGTGCCAGCAGCTTAGAGGGGGCCGGGAAGGGCTATGGCTACACCTTC CASSLEGAGKGYGYTF TRBD1 TRBJ1-2 TRBV7-9 .
TGTGCCAGTAGTATCAGGGACTCCTACGAGCAGTACTTC CASSIRDSYEQYF . TRBJ2-7 TRBV19 .
TGTGCCAGCAGTTTGGGAGCCCCGAATTCACCCCTCCACTTT CASSLGAPNSPLHF . TRBJ1-6 TRBV28 .
TGTGCCAGTAGTATAGGGGGAGGGAACACTGAAGCTTTCTTT CASSIGGGNTEAFF . TRBJ1-1 TRBV19 .
TGTGCCAGCAGCTTAGAAGGCCGAGACTCGCTCACAGATACGCAGTATTTT CASSLEGRDSLTDTQYF . TRBJ2-3 TRBV7-2 .
TGTGCCAGCAGTGGAGGACAGTTCAATGAAAAACTGTTTTTT CASSGGQFNEKLFF . TRBJ1-4 TRBV2 .
TGTGCCAGCAGTCGACAGGACCAAGAGACCCAGTACTTC CASSRQDQETQYF . TRBJ2-5 TRBV25-1 .
TGTGCCAGCAGACCGTCGGACGGGGTGAATGAGCAGTTCTTC CASRPSDGVNEQFF . TRBJ2-1 TRBV9 few
TGTGCCAGCAGGCAGGGGTATAATTCACCCCTCCACTTT CASRQGYNSPLHF . TRBJ1-6 TRBV28 .
TGTGCCATCAGTGGGGGACAAGGGACAGGTACTAACTATGGCTACACCTTC CAISGGQGTGTNYGYTF TRBD1 TRBJ1-2 TRBV10-3 .
TGTGCCAGCAGTGAAGCGATCGTAGCGGGGCGAGGGAATACGCAGTATTTT CASSEAIVAGRGNTQYF TRBD2 TRBJ2-3 TRBV6-1 .